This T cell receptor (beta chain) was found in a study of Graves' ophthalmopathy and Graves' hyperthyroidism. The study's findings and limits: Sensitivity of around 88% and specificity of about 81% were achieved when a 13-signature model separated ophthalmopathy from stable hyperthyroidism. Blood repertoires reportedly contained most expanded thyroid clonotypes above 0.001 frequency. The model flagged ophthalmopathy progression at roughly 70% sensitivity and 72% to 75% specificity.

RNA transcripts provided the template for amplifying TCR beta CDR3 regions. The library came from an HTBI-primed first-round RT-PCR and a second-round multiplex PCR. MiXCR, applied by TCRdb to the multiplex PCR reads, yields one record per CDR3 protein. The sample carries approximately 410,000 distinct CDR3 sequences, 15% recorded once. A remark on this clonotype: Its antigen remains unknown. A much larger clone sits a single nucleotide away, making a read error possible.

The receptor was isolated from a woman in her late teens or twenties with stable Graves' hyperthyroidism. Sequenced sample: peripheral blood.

The CDR3 DNA sequence: TGTGCCAGCAGCTTACTGGGGCTAGGAAACACCGTATATTTT. This encodes CASSLLGLGNTVYF. This chain joins TRBV7-2 and TRBJ1-3, with D maybe TRBD1 (5 bases). Per the germline V gene, CDR1 is SGHTA and CDR2 is FQGNSA. CDR3 length: 14 residues.